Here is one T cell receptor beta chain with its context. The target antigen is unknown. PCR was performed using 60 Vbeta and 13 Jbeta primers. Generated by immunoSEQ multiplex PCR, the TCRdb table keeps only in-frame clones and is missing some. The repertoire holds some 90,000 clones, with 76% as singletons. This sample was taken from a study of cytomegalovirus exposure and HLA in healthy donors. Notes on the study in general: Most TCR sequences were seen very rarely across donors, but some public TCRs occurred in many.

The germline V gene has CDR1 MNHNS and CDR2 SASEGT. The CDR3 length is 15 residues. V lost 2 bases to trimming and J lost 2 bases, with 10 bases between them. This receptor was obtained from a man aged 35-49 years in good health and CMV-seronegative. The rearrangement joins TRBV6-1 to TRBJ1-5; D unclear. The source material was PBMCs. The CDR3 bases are TGTGCCAGCAGTGAACGCGGCAGTGGCAATCAGCCCCAGCATTTT. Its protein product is CASSERGSGNQPQHF.